This entry concerns a single T cell receptor (beta chain). This sample was taken from a study of blood T cell repertoires in COVID-19. CDR1 and CDR2 from the germline V gene are SGHRS and YFSETQ. Trimming removed 0 bases at V and 5 bases at J, with 11 bases between. There are 14 residues in the CDR3. Authors' data handling: How many nucleated cells were present was estimated from reference gene primer amplification. Using immunoSEQ multiplex PCR, the repertoire was profiled, and TCRdb retains in-frame clones only, with some absent. That table furnishes V, J and clone size, whereas the DNA furnished D and trimming. The data contain 150,000 to 200,000 clones, 77% of them singletons.

Sequencing was done on a sample of peripheral blood. V and J are TRBV5-1 and TRBJ2-5; D gene uncertain. The TCR originated in a man between 65 and 85 years old with acute or convalescent COVID-19. The CDR3 loop is CASSLGGPSETQYF. In DNA, the CDR3 is TGCGCCAGCAGCTTGGGAGGTCCGTCGGAGACCCAGTACTTC.